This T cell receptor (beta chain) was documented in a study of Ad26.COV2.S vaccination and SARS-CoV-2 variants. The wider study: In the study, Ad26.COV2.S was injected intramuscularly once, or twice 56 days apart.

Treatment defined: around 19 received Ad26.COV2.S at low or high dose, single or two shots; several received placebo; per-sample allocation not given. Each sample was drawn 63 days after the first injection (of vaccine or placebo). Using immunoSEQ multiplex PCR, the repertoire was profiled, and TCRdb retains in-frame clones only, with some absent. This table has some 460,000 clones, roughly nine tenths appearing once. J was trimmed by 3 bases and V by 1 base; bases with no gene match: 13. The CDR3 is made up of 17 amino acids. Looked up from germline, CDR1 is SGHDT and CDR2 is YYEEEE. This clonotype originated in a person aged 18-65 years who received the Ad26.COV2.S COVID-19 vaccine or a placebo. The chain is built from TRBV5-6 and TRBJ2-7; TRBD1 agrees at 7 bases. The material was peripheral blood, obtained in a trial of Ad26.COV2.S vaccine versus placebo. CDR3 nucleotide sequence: TGTGCCAGCAGCTTGATTAAAATTCGACAGGGCCGCTACGAGCAGTACTTC. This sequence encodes CASSLIKIRQGRYEQYF.